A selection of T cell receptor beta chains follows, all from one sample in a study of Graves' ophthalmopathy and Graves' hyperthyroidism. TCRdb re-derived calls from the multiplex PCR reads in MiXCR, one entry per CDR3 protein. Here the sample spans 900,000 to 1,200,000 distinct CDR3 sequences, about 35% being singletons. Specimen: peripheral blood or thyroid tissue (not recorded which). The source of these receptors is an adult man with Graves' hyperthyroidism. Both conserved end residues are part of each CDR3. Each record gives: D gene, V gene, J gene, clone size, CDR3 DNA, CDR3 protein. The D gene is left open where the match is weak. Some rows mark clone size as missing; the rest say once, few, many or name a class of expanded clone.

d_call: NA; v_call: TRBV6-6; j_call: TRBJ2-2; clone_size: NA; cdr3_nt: TGTGCCAGCGTCCATGCGGTCAGCGCGAACACCGGGGAGCTGTTTTTT; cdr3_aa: CASVHAVSANTGELFF
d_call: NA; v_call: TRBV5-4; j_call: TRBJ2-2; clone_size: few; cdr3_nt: TGTGCCAGCAGCTTGGAGGTTATCGGGGAGCTGTTTTTT; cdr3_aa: CASSLEVIGELFF
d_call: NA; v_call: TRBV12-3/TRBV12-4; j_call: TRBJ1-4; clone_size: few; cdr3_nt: TGTGCCAGCAGGGACCGGGACACAATCCCTGAAAAACTGTTTTTT; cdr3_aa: CASRDRDTIPEKLFF
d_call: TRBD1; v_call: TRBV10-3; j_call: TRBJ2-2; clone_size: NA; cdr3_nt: TGTGCCATCAGACTTGGGACAGGGTATGGGGAGCTGTTTTTT; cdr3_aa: CAIRLGTGYGELFF
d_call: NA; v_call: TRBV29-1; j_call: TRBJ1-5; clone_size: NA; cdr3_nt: TGCAGCTTAGCGATAGGGGCTTATAGCAATCAGCCCCAGCATTTT; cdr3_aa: CSLAIGAYSNQPQHF
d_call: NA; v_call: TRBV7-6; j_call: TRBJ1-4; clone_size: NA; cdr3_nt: TGTGCCAGCAGCTTAGGTTCCCGGACACCTCCTAATGAAAAACTGTTTTTT; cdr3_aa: CASSLGSRTPPNEKLFF
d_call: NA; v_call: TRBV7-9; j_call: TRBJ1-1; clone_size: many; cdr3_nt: TGTGCCAGCGTGGGGAACACTGAAGCTTTCTTT; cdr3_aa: CASVGNTEAFF
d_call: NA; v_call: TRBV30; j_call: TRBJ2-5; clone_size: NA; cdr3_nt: TGTGCCTGGAGTGGACAGGGAGGGACCCAGTACTTC; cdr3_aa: CAWSGQGGTQYF
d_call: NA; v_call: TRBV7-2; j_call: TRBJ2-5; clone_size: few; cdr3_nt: TGTGCCAGCAGCTCCCGAGCTGACCAGTACTTC; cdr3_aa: CASSSRADQYF
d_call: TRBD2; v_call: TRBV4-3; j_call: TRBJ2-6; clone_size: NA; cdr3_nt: TGCGCCAGCAGCCAAGATGCTAGCGGGGTCACTGGGGCCAACGTCCTGACTTTC; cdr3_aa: CASSQDASGVTGANVLTF
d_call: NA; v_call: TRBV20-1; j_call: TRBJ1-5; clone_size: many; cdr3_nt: TGCAGTGCTGCGAGTGGGGTCCAACAGCCCCAGCATTTT; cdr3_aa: CSAASGVQQPQHF
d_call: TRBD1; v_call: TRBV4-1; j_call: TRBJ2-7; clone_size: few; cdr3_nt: TGCGCCAGCAGCCAAATAGGGACAGGTGGAACCTACGAGCAGTACTTC; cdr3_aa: CASSQIGTGGTYEQYF
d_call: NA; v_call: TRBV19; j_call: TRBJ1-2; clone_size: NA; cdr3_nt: TGTGCCAGTAGTATTAAAGGGCTACTCTATGGCTACACCTTC; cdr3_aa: CASSIKGLLYGYTF
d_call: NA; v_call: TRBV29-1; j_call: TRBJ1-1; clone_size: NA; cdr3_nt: TGCAGCGACGGGGGGGGCTTTAGGGTTGAAGCTTTCTTT; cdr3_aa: CSDGGGFRVEAFF
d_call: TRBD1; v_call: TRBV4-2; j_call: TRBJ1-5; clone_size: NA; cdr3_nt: TGTGCCAGCAGCCAAGATGTATCGGGCCAGGGGGCCGGCAATCAGCCCCAGCATTTT; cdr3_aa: CASSQDVSGQGAGNQPQHF
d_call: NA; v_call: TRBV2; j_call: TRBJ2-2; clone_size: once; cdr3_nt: TGTGCCAGCAGCCACAGGGATTCGAACACCGGGGAGCTGTTTTTT; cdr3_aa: CASSHRDSNTGELFF
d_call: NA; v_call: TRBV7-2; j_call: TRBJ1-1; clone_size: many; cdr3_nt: TGTGCCAGCAGCTTACAGGGGTATGGCACTGAAGCTTTCTTT; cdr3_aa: CASSLQGYGTEAFF
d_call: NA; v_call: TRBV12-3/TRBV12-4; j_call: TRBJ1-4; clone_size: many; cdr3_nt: TGTGCCAGCAGTGAGACAGGTTTGGCTAATGAAAAACTGTTTTTT; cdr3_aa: CASSETGLANEKLFF
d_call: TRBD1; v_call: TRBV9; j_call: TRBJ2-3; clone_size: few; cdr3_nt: TGTGCCAGCAGCGTAGTTCCAGGGGGCAGCACAGATACGCAGTATTTT; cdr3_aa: CASSVVPGGSTDTQYF
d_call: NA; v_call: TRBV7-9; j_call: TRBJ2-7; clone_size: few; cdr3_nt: TGTGCCAGCAGCGAGAGACATTTCTACGAGCAGTACTTC; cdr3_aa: CASSERHFYEQYF
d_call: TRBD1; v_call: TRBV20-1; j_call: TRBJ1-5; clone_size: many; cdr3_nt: TGCAGTGCTACACCCCTTGGGACAGGGTTCCATAGCAATCAGCCCCAGCATTTT; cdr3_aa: CSATPLGTGFHSNQPQHF